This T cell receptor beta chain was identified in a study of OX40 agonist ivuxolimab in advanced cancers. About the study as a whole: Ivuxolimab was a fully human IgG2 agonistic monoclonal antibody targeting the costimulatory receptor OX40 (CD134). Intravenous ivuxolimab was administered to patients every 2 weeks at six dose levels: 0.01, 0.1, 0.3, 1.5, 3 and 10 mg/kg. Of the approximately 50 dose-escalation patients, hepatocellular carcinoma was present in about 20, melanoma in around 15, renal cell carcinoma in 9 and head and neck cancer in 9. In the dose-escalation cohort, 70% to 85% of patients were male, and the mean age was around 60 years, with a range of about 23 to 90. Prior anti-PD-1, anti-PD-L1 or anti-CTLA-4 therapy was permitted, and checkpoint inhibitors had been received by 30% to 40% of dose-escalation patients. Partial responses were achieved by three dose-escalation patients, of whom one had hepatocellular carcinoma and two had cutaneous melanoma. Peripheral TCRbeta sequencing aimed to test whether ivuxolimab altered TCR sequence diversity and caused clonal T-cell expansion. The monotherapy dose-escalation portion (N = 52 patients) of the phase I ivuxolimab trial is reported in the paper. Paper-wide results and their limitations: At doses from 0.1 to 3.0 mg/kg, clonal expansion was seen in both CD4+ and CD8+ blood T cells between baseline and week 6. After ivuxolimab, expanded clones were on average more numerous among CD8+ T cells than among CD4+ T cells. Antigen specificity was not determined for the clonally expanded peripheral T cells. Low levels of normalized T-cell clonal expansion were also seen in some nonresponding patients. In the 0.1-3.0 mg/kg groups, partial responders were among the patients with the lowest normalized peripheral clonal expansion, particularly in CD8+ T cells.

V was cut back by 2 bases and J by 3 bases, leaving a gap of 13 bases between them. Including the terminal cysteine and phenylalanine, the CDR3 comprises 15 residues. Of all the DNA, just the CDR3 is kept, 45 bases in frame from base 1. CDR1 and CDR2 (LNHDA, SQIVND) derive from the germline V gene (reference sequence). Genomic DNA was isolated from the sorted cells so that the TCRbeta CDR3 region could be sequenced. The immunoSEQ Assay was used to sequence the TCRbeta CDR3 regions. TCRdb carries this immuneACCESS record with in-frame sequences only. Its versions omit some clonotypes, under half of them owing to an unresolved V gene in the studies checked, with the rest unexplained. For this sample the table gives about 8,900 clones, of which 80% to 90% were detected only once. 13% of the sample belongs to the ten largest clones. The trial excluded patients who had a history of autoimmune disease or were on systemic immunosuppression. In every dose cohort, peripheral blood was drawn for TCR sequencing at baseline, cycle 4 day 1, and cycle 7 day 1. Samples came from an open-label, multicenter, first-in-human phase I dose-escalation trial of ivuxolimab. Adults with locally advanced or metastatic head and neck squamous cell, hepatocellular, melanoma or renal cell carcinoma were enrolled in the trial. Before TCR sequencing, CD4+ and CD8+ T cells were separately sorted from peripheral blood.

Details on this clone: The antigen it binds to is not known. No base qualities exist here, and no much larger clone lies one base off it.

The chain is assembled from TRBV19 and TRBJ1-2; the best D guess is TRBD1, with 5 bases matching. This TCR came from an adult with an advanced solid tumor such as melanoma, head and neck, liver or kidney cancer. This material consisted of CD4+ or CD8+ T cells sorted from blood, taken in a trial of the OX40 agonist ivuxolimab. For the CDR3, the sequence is CASSIFSGDHYGYTF. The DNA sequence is TGTGCCAGTAGTATATTTTCCGGGGACCACTATGGCTACACCTTC.